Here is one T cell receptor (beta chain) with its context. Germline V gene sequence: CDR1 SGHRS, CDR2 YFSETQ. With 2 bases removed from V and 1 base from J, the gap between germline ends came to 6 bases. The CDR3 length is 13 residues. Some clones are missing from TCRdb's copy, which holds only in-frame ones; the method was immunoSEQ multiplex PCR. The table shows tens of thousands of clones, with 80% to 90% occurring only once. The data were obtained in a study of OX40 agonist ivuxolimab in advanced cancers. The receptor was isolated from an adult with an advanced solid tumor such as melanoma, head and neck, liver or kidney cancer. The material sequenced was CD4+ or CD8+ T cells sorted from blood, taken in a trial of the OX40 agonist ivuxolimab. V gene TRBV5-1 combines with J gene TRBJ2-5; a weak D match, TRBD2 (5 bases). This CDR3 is CASSFRGQETQYF. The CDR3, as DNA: TGCGCCAGCAGCTTCCGGGGCCAAGAGACCCAGTACTTC.